By share, the clone carrying this TCR beta chain ranks as medium-sized. Its target is unknown. These data are taken from a study of T cells in Graves' hyperthyroidism and ophthalmopathy. At the level of the study: Peripheral blood was collected at initial diagnosis, before any treatment. Regarding the study as a whole: Also found in blood were most expanded thyroid clonotypes above 0.001.

The germline gives CDR1 WNHNN, CDR2 SYGVQD (reference sequence). The CDR3 runs 12 residues. Amplification targeted TCR beta CDR3 regions from RNA transcripts. TCR CDR3 regions were first amplified by RT-PCR with HTBI primers. TCRdb re-analysed the multiplex PCR reads in MiXCR, keeping a single row per CDR3 protein. The sample records more than 55,000 distinct CDR3 sequences, approximately 53% being singletons. Each ophthalmopathy patient scored at least 3 on the Clinical Activity Score and at least 4 on NOSPECS grade, with duration under 3 months. The authors took PBMCs from 10 ml fresh peripheral blood.

The chain carries TRBV10-1 and TRBJ2-3, with D perhaps TRBD1 or TRBD2 (6 bases each). The sequenced material came from blood. This TCR was recovered from a woman aged 60 to 75 with Graves' ophthalmopathy. This chain's CDR3 is CAQRGDTDTQYF. The CDR3 DNA is TGCGCACAAAGGGGGGACACAGATACGCAGTATTTT.